These 21 T cell receptor beta chains were all obtained from the same sample, sequenced in a study of control samples from healthy donors and cancer patients. Some clones are missing from TCRdb's copy, which holds only in-frame ones; the method was immunoSEQ multiplex PCR. The sample contains some 130,000 clones, approximately 94% of which appear only once. Sequenced material: PBMCs. Source of these receptors: a man between 50 and 59 years old with head and neck cancer.

The V gene is TRBV11-3, the J gene TRBJ2-7, with D hard to call. Germline V lookup: CDR1 SGHNT, CDR2 YENEEA. The V and J ends lost 3 bases and 0 bases respectively, with 3 bases between them. The CDR3 extends over 12 amino acids. The CDR3, as DNA: TGTGCCAGCAGCTTGGGCTCCTACGAGCAGTACTTC. This encodes CASSLGSYEQYF.

The chain links TRBV5-1 to TRBJ2-1; D is unclear. The CDR3 consists of 13 residues. V was trimmed by 5 bases and J by 1 base, leaving 7 bases between them. The V gene's germline CDR1 is SGHRS and CDR2 YFSETQ. The CDR3, as DNA: TGCGCCAGCAGTGGCTCTTCCTACAATGAGCAGTTCTTC. Its translation: CASSGSSYNEQFF.

This chain connects TRBV30 to TRBJ1-1; possible D gene TRBD1, 5 bases. Germline CDR1 and CDR2: GTSNPN and SVGIG (reference sequence). The CDR3 spans 13 residues. The V end lost 4 bases, the J end lost 4 bases, and 13 bases lay between the germline ends. CDR3 coding DNA: TGTGCCTGGACCCCTTGGGGGGGCACTGAAGCTTTCTTT. It yields the protein CAWTPWGGTEAFF. Together with reference TRBV30 and TRBJ1-1, the CDR3 gives the full variable domain: SQTIHQWPATLVQPVGSPLSLECTVEGTSNPNLYWYRQAAGRGLQLLFYSVGIGQISSEVPQNLSASRPQDRQFILSSKKLLLSDSGFYLCAWTPWGGTEAFFGQGTRLTVV.

The CDR3 nucleotides are TGTGCCAGCATCTTCACTAGCGGGGGGTCTACGGATACGCAGTATTTT. Translated: CASIFTSGGSTDTQYF. The chain employs TRBV11-2 and TRBJ2-3; 12 bases agree with TRBD2. V was pared by 7 bases and J by 6 bases, with 11 bases of the junction left unmatched. The CDR3 consists of 16 residues. CDR1 SGHAT and CDR2 FQNNGV come from the germline V gene.

The CDR3: CASSWGNTEAFF. Here the CDR3 DNA reads TGTGCCAGCAGTTGGGGCAACACTGAAGCTTTCTTT. The gene calls are TRBV6-5 and TRBJ1-1; D might be TRBD1 (5 bases). Germline values: CDR1 MNHEY, CDR2 SVGAGI. The CDR3 has 12 residues. V gave up 4 bases and J gave up 2 bases, with 5 bases separating them.

The J gene is TRBJ1-1, the V gene TRBV11-3, with D tentatively TRBD1 (5 bases). CDR1 and CDR2 from the germline V gene are SGHNT and YENEEA. The CDR3 is 13 amino acids. Trimming took 5 bases from V and 1 from J, leaving 8 bases between them. For the CDR3, the DNA is TGTGCCAGCAGCCCCGGACAGAACACTGAAGCTTTCTTT. It encodes CASSPGQNTEAFF.

This chain connects TRBV4-3 to TRBJ1-6, with D possibly TRBD1 on 6 matching bases. Trimming shortened V by 3 bases and J by 8 bases, and 11 bases separated the two germline ends. Germline assignment: CDR1 LGHNA and CDR2 YSLEER. The CDR3 has 14 amino acids. The CDR3 here is CASSHGTFYSPLHF. The CDR3, as DNA: TGCGCCAGCAGCCACGGGACATTTTATTCACCCCTCCACTTT.

The chain has TRBV5-1 and TRBJ2-7, with D perhaps matching TRBD1 or TRBD2 (5 bases each). Trimming cost V 0 bases and J 0 bases, with 10 bases left between them. The CDR3 is made up of 15 amino acids. Germline assignment: CDR1 SGHRS and CDR2 YFSETQ. The CDR3 nucleotides read TGCGCCAGCAGCTTGGCGTCAGGGAGCTCCTACGAGCAGTACTTC. Translation: CASSLASGSSYEQYF.

CDR3 in amino acids: CASSLSPQGYEQYF. The DNA of the CDR3 is TGTGCCAGCAGCTTATCCCCCCAGGGCTACGAGCAGTACTTC. The chain is built from TRBV11-2 and TRBJ2-7, with a weak D call TRBD1 (5 bases). The CDR3 is 14 residues long. Trimming left V 2 bases short and J 3 bases short, with 11 bases between. The germline CDR1 and CDR2 sequences are SGHAT and FQNNGV.

The genes are TRBV6-5 and TRBJ1-1; a possible D gene is TRBD1 (5 bases). Trimming pared 2 bases from V and 8 bases from J, leaving 15 bases between. The CDR3 contains 14 residues. The V gene's germline CDR1 is MNHEY and CDR2 SVGAGI. The CDR3 DNA reads as TGTGCCAGCAGTTACCTCCAGGGCAGTAGCGAAGCTTTCTTT. Translated, it gives CASSYLQGSSEAFF.

This rearrangement joins TRBV15 to TRBJ2-1; perhaps TRBD2 as D (6 bases). The CDR3 consists of 16 residues. Germline CDR1 reads LNHNV; CDR2 reads YYDKDF (reference sequence). V was shortened by 3 bases and J by 6 bases, with 18 bases between the two germline ends. The CDR3 coding sequence is TGTGCCACCAGCAGGATTCGTGGGGGGTCACTCAATGAGCAGTTCTTC. This sequence encodes CATSRIRGGSLNEQFF.

The V gene is TRBV4-2, the J gene TRBJ2-7, with D perhaps matching TRBD2 (5 bases). The CDR3 contains 18 residues. V was clipped by 2 bases and J by 5 bases, with 25 bases between them. The germline gives CDR1 LGHNA, CDR2 YNFKEQ. CDR3: CASSQPGPGMGGRNEQYF. As DNA, the CDR3 is TGTGCCAGCAGCCAACCTGGCCCCGGGATGGGCGGACGGAACGAGCAGTACTTC.

This clone was detected only once. The CDR3 DNA sequence: TGTGCCAGCAGCCAAGGACAAGGATGGGGCACTGAAGCTTTCTTT. This codes for CASSQGQGWGTEAFF. V gene TRBV3-1 (or the pseudogene TRBV3-2) combines with J gene TRBJ1-1; D is ambiguous. The ends were cut back, 1 base at V and 4 bases at J, with 13 bases in the middle. The CDR3 length is 15 residues. Germline V gene data show CDR1 as LGHDT and CDR2 as YNNKEL (reference sequence).

The chain carries TRBV5-1 and TRBJ1-4, with 9 bases lining up with TRBD1. Losses at the gene ends were 0 bases for V and 5 bases for J; bases not matched to a gene: 2. The V gene's germline CDR1 is SGHRS and CDR2 YFSETQ. This CDR3 comprises 15 residues. The chain's CDR3 is CASSLGDRENEKLFF. The CDR3 bases are TGCGCCAGCAGCTTGGGGGACAGGGAAAATGAAAAACTGTTTTTT.

The chain couples TRBV5-5 to TRBJ2-7; 10 bases are a match to TRBD2. V gave up 2 bases and J gave up 0 bases; unmatched junction bases: 5. CDR1 and CDR2 (germline): SGHKS, YYEKEE (reference sequence). This CDR3 is 16 amino acids long. This CDR3 is CASSLGLAESSYEQYF. In DNA form, the CDR3 reads TGTGCCAGCAGCTTAGGACTAGCGGAGTCCTCCTACGAGCAGTACTTC. Variable domain in full (rest from reference TRBV5-5 and TRBJ2-7): DAGVTQSPTHLIKTRGQQVTLRCSPISGHKSVSWYQQVLGQGPQFIFQYYEKEERGRGNFPDRFSARQFPNYSSELNVNALLLGDSALYLCASSLGLAESSYEQYFGPGTRLTVT.

This clone has only one observation. The rearrangement links TRBV4-3 to TRBJ2-5, with D unresolved. Trimming removed 0 bases from V and 8 bases from J, with 13 bases in between. Germline V CDR1 and CDR2: LGHNA, YSLEER. This CDR3 has 14 residues. CDR3 sequence: CASSQERIRATQYF. The CDR3 DNA reads as TGCGCCAGCAGCCAAGAAAGAATCCGTGCCACCCAGTACTTC.

The chain is built from TRBV29-1 and TRBJ1-2; 7 bases are a match to TRBD1. CDR1 is SQVTM and CDR2 is ANQGSEA in the germline V gene. The trim removed 8 bases at V and 3 bases at J, leaving 15 bases unmatched. The CDR3 length is 15 residues. DNA for the CDR3: TGCAGCATCGGACAGCCGCTCCAGGGGGACTATGGCTACACCTTC. Translating gives CSIGQPLQGDYGYTF.

The chain is built from TRBV28 and TRBJ1-3; no definite D call. CDR1 and CDR2 from the germline V gene are MDHEN and SYDVKM. Trimming pared 4 bases from V and 0 bases from J, leaving 13 bases between. There are 16 residues in the CDR3. CDR3 coding DNA: TGTGCCAGCAGTTCTTACAAGGGCCACTCTGGAAACACCATATATTTT. Translation gives CASSSYKGHSGNTIYF.

V usage is TRBV19 and J usage is TRBJ2-3; 8 bases align to TRBD1. From germline, CDR1 is LNHDA and CDR2 SQIVND (reference sequence). The CDR3 length is 15 residues. V dropped 6 bases and J dropped 3; count of bases not matched to a gene: 8. Here the CDR3 DNA reads TGTGCCAGTAGAGGCAGGGGGCGAGGGACAGATACGCAGTATTTT. It specifies CASRGRGRGTDTQYF. Using reference TRBV19 and TRBJ2-3 for the parts outside the CDR3, the full variable domain is DGGITQSPKYLFRKEGQNVTLSCEQNLNHDAMYWYRQDPGQGLRLIYYSQIVNDFQKGDIAEGYSVSREKKESFPLTVTSAQKNPTAFYLCASRGRGRGTDTQYFGPGTRLTVL.

This sequence joins TRBV6-5 and TRBJ1-1, with 7 bases identical to TRBD1. Germline V gene lookup returns CDR1 MNHEY and CDR2 SVGAGI. V was clipped by 6 bases and J by 2 bases; unmatched bases: 9. This CDR3 region has 15 residues. DNA of the CDR3: TGTGCCAGCAGGCGTACGGACAGGATAAACACTGAAGCTTTCTTT. As protein: CASRRTDRINTEAFF.

The CDR3 sequence: CASSETGGGQPQHF. DNA for the CDR3: TGTGCCAGCAGTGAAACGGGAGGTGGGCAGCCCCAGCATTTT. The chain uses TRBV2 and TRBJ1-5; D is unresolved. The CDR3 extends over 14 amino acids. The V end was cut by 2 bases, the J end by 7 bases, with 12 bases between. Germline CDR1 is SNHLY and CDR2 is FYNNEI.